This T cell receptor (beta chain) comes out of a study of read filtering for tumor transcriptome and immune sequencing. At the level of the study: RNA-seq yielded only roughly 75 to 1273 TCR reads, IR-seq about 4.05 to 10.27 million.

The junction had 11 bases not matched to a gene; V was cut back by 4 bases and J by 6 bases. Germline V gives CDR1 MDHEN, CDR2 SYDVKM. The CDR3 covers 15 residues. From approximately 430 ng of RNA, a library with molecular barcoded alpha/delta and beta/gamma adaptors was made. A single record per CDR3 protein comes from TCRdb applying MiXCR to the reads. The table records about 50,000 distinct CDR3 sequences, 20% of them present only once. Sequencing was performed on a population of CD138-negative cells sorted from bone marrow. This chain joins TRBV28 and TRBJ2-7; TRBD1 aligns across 8 bases. This sequence originates from a donor aged 40 or over with multiple myeloma. Here the CDR3 reads CASSSKTGVGVEQYF. CDR3 coding DNA: TGTGCCAGCAGTTCAAAGACAGGGGTGGGCGTCGAGCAGTACTTC.